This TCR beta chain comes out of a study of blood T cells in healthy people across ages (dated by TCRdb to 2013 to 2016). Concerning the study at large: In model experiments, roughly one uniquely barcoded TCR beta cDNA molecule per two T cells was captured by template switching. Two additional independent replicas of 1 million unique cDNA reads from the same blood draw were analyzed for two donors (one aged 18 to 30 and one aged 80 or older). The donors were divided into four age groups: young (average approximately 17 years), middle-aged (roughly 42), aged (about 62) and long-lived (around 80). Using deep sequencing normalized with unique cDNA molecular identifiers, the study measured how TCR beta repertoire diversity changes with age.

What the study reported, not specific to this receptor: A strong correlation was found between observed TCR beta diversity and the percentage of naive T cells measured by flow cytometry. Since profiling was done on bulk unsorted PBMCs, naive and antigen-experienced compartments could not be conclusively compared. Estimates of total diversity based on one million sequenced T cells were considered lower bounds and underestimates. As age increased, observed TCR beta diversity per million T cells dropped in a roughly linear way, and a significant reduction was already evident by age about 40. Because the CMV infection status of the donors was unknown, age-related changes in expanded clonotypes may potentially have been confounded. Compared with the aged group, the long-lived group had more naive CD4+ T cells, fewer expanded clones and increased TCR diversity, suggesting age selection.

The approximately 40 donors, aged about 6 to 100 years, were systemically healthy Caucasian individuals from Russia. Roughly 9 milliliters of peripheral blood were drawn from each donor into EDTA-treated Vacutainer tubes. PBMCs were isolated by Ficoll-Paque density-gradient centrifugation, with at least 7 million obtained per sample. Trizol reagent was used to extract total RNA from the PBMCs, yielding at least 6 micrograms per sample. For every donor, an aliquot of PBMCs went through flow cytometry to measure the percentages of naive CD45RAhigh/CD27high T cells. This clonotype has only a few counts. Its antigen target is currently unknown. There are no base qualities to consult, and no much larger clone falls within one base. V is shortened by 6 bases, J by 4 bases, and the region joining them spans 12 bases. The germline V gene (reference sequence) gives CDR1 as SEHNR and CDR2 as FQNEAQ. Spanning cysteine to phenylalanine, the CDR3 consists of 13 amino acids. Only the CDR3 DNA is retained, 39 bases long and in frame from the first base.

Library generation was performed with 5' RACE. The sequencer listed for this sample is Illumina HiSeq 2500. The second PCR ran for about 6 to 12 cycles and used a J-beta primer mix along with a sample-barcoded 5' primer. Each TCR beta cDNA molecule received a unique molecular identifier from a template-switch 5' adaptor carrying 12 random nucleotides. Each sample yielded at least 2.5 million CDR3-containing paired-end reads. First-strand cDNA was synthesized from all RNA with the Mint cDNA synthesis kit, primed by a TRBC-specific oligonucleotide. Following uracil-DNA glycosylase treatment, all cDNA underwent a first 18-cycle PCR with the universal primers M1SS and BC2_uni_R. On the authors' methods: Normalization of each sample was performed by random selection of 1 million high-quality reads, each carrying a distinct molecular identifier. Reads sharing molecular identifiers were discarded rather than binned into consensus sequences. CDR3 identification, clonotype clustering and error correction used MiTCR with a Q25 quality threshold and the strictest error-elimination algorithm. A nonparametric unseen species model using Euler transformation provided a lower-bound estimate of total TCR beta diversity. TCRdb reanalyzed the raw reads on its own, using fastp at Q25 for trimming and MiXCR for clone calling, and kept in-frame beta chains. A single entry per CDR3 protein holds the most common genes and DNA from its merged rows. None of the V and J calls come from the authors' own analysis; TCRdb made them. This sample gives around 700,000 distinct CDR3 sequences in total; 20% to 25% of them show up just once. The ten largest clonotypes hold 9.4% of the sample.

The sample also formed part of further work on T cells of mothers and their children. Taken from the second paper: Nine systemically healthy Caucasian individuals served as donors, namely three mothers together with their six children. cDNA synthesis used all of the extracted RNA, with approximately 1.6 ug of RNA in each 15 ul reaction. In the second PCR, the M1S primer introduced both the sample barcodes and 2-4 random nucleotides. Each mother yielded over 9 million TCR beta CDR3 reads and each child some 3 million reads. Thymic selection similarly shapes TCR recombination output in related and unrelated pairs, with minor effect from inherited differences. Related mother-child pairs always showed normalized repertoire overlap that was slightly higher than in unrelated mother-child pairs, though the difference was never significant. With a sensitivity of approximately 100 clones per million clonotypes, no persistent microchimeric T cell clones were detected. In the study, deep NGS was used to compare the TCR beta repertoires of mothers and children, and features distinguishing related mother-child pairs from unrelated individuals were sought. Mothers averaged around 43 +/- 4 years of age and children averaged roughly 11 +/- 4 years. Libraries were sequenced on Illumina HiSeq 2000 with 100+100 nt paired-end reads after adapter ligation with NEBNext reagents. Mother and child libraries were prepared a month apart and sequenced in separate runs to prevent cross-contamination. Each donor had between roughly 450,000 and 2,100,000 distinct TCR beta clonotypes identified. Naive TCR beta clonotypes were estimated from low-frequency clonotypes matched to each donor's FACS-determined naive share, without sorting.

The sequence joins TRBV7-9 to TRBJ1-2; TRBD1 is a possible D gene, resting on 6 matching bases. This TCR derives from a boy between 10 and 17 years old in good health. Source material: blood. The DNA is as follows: TGTGCCAGCAGACCCGACAGGCGCTATGGCTACACCTTC. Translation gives CASRPDRRYGYTF. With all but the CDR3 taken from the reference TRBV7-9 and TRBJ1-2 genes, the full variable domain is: DTGVSQNPRHKITKRGQNVTFRCDPISEHNRLYWYRQTLGQGPEFLTYFQNEAQLEKSRLLSDRFSAERPKGSFSTLEIQRTEQGDSAMYLCASRPDRRYGYTFGSGTRLTVV.